This T cell receptor (beta chain) appears in the sequencing data of a study of T cells after yellow fever vaccination. Study at large: Fractions containing few cells were prepared with SMART-Seq v4 Ultra Low Input. Study-wide results and limits: Researchers noted that a small share of clonotypes showed up in both CD4 and CD8 compartments. Primary-vaccination clones mostly resurfaced post-booster (96% CD4, 85% to 90% CD8).

Template switching by 5'RACE produced TCR cDNA, adding a universal primer site and UMIs. TCRdb called the 5' RACE reads again in MiXCR, with one record for every CDR3 protein. Here the sample spans some 350,000 distinct CDR3 sequences, 7.5% to 9% being singletons. This clonotype was counted only a few times. Its specificity is not known. Germline loops: CDR1 KGHDR, CDR2 SFDVKD. The CDR3 is made up of 14 amino acids. Trimming left V 6 bases short and J 6 bases short, with 14 bases between. This specimen consisted of PBMCs, obtained on the day of the first yellow fever vaccination. This rearrangement joins TRBV24-1 to TRBJ2-1; TRBD1 is a possible D gene (6 bases). The source is a man between 18 and 35 years old who received the YFV17D yellow fever vaccine. The DNA of the CDR3 is TGTGCCACCAGTCGGAACAGGGATGCCAATGAGCAGTTCTTC. The encoded protein is CATSRNRDANEQFF.